This TCR beta chain was recovered during a study of T cells expressing NK-cell markers. Study details: Obtained from sorted CD3+CD56+NKG2C+, CD3+CD56+NKG2C- and CD3+CD56-NKG2C+ T cells were the TCR beta repertoires. Sequenced donors, eight in total, included seven who were HCMV-seropositive and one who was seronegative. Study results and caveats: The CD3+CD56-NKG2C+ fraction of a handful of donors was also led by these clonotypes.

Notes on this clonotype: Its antigen is undetermined.

This CDR3 spans 14 amino acids. Germline-derived CDR1 and CDR2 are MNHNS and SASEGT. With UMIs, 5'RACE template switching was used to make TCR beta cDNA. Following a re-call of the 5' RACE reads, TCRdb has one entry per CDR3 protein and lacks DNA. The sample holds fewer than 400,000 distinct CDR3 sequences. J is TRBJ2-1 and V is TRBV6-1; without DNA, the TCRdb call of TRBD1 cannot be checked. This sequence originates from a man aged 18 to 69 in good health. The material sequenced was blood T cells: a sorted CD56 or NKG2C T cell subset, CD4+ or CD8+ T cells, or bulk PBMC T cells (not recorded which). CDR3 residues: CASSARQGAAEQFF.